Listed below are T cell receptor beta chains from one sample, sequenced in a study of early stage breast cancer tumors. Clones were read by immunoSEQ multiplex PCR, and TCRdb kept only the in-frame ones, dropping some. The sample has some 75,000 clones, 65% to 80% seen once. Material for sequencing was blood. The receptors were sampled from a person aged 55 to 75 with breast cancer. Both conserved end residues are part of each CDR3. Fields, in order: clone size, D gene, J gene, V gene, CDR3 DNA, CDR3 protein. D genes are given only for firm matches. The size of a clone is reported for some rows only, either as once, few or many, or as a class for expanded clones.

clone_size: NA
d_call: TRBD2
j_call: TRBJ2-7
v_call: TRBV19
cdr3_nt: TGTGCCAGTCGCGGGGCGGGAGTCGAGCAGTACTTC
cdr3_aa: CASRGAGVEQYF

clone_size: NA
d_call: NA
j_call: TRBJ2-1
v_call: TRBV21-1
cdr3_nt: TGTGCCAGCAGCAAAGGCAAGCGGGACAGAAACAATGAGCAGTTCTTC
cdr3_aa: CASSKGKRDRNNEQFF

clone_size: NA
d_call: NA
j_call: TRBJ1-1
v_call: TRBV5-5
cdr3_nt: TGTGCCAGCAGCTTGCTGGGCCCAGACACTGAAGCTTTCTTT
cdr3_aa: CASSLLGPDTEAFF

clone_size: few
d_call: TRBD1
j_call: TRBJ1-2
v_call: TRBV5-1
cdr3_nt: TGCGCCAGCAGCTTGGTTCCGACAGGGACGGACTATGGCTACACCTTC
cdr3_aa: CASSLVPTGTDYGYTF

clone_size: NA
d_call: NA
j_call: TRBJ1-5
v_call: TRBV28
cdr3_nt: TGTGCCAGTCGGACAGATAGAGGCAATCAGCCCCAGCATTTT
cdr3_aa: CASRTDRGNQPQHF

clone_size: NA
d_call: NA
j_call: TRBJ2-2
v_call: TRBV7-9
cdr3_nt: TGTGCCAGCAGCCGGGACGACCGGAACACCGGGGAGCTGTTTTTT
cdr3_aa: CASSRDDRNTGELFF

clone_size: NA
d_call: NA
j_call: TRBJ1-1
v_call: TRBV6-6
cdr3_nt: TGTGCCAGCAGTTACTCGAAGGGGCTGAACACTGAAGCTTTCTTT
cdr3_aa: CASSYSKGLNTEAFF

clone_size: NA
d_call: NA
j_call: TRBJ1-1
v_call: TRBV6-1
cdr3_nt: TGTGCCAGCAAAAGGGGCTTAGGACGGAACACTGAAGCTTTCTTT
cdr3_aa: CASKRGLGRNTEAFF

clone_size: few
d_call: TRBD1
j_call: TRBJ1-4
v_call: TRBV9
cdr3_nt: TGTGCCAGCAGCGTAGGTCCGGGACAGGGACTAAATGAAAAACTGTTTTTT
cdr3_aa: CASSVGPGQGLNEKLFF

clone_size: NA
d_call: TRBD2
j_call: TRBJ2-1
v_call: TRBV2
cdr3_nt: TGTGCCAGCTTACCCGGGCGGGGGGGGCTTGTTGAGCAGTTCTTC
cdr3_aa: CASLPGRGGLVEQFF

clone_size: NA
d_call: NA
j_call: TRBJ1-1
v_call: TRBV4-1
cdr3_nt: TGCGCCAGCAGCCAAGTAAGGGGCACTGAAGCTTTCTTT
cdr3_aa: CASSQVRGTEAFF

clone_size: NA
d_call: TRBD1
j_call: TRBJ2-5
v_call: TRBV7-9
cdr3_nt: TGTGCCAGCAGCCCCGGACAGGGACAAGAGACCCAGTACTTC
cdr3_aa: CASSPGQGQETQYF

clone_size: few
d_call: TRBD2
j_call: TRBJ2-1
v_call: TRBV6-4
cdr3_nt: TGTGCCAGCAGTGACGCGGAGACTAGCGTCAATGAGCAGTTCTTC
cdr3_aa: CASSDAETSVNEQFF

clone_size: once
d_call: NA
j_call: TRBJ2-3
v_call: TRBV5-1
cdr3_nt: TGCGCCAGCGGCCCGGGGGACACAGATACGCAGTATTTT
cdr3_aa: CASGPGDTDTQYF

clone_size: NA
d_call: TRBD1
j_call: TRBJ2-3
v_call: TRBV9
cdr3_nt: TGTGCCAGCAGCGTAGGGAGCCGGACAGGGTTAAGCACAGATACGCAGTATTTT
cdr3_aa: CASSVGSRTGLSTDTQYF

clone_size: NA
d_call: NA
j_call: TRBJ2-7
v_call: TRBV6-5
cdr3_nt: TGTGCCAGCAGGGAGCTAGCGAGCTCCTACGAGCAGTACTTC
cdr3_aa: CASRELASSYEQYF

clone_size: once
d_call: NA
j_call: TRBJ2-2
v_call: TRBV2
cdr3_nt: TGTGCCAGCAGGGACTACAGGGGTATGGCCGGGGAGCTGTTTTTT
cdr3_aa: CASRDYRGMAGELFF

clone_size: NA
d_call: NA
j_call: TRBJ1-5
v_call: TRBV6-1
cdr3_nt: TGTGCCCACGGGAGCAATCAGCCCCAGCATTTT
cdr3_aa: CAHGSNQPQHF

clone_size: NA
d_call: NA
j_call: TRBJ2-5
v_call: TRBV30
cdr3_nt: TGTGCCTGGAGTACCGGAACAGGGGGGACTAACCAAGAGACCCAGTACTTC
cdr3_aa: CAWSTGTGGTNQETQYF

clone_size: few
d_call: NA
j_call: TRBJ1-2
v_call: TRBV6-5
cdr3_nt: TGTGCCGCAGCCCAGGGTTCCGACTATGGCTACACCTTC
cdr3_aa: CAAAQGSDYGYTF

clone_size: NA
d_call: TRBD2
j_call: TRBJ2-5
v_call: TRBV2
cdr3_nt: TGTGCCAGCAGATCCGGGGGCGGGGGGCCCCAAGAGACCCAGTACTTC
cdr3_aa: CASRSGGGGPQETQYF

clone_size: few
d_call: NA
j_call: TRBJ2-7
v_call: TRBV5-1
cdr3_nt: TGCGCCAGCAGCTTATTTGTCCAAGGGGGCGAGCAGTACTTC
cdr3_aa: CASSLFVQGGEQYF